Listed below are T cell receptor beta chains from one sample, sequenced in a study of T cell responses to AZD1222 COVID-19 vaccine. TCRdb's copy holds only in-frame clones and misses some; the assay was immunoSEQ multiplex PCR. The sample records over 150,000 clones, about 92% being singletons. The specimen comprised peripheral blood, sampled on day 0 of MenACWY control vaccination. All receptors derive from an adult in good health. Each CDR3 is given with its conserved first and last residue. The D gene is left open where the match is weak. The size entry is marked missing in some rows and otherwise reads once, few, many or a size class.

abundance: .
j_gene: TRBJ1-5
d_gene: .
len: 15
v_gene: TRBV9
CDR3aa: CASSADSFSNQPQHF
CDR3nt: TGTGCCAGCAGCGCCGACAGTTTTAGCAATCAGCCCCAGCATTTT

abundance: .
j_gene: TRBJ1-1
d_gene: .
len: 12
v_gene: TRBV29-1
CDR3aa: CSVEGMDGEAFF
CDR3nt: TGCAGCGTTGAGGGGATGGACGGTGAAGCTTTCTTT

abundance: .
j_gene: TRBJ2-7
d_gene: .
len: 12
v_gene: TRBV24-1
CDR3aa: CATSDLNYEQYF
CDR3nt: TGTGCCACCAGTGATTTGAACTACGAGCAGTACTTC

abundance: .
j_gene: TRBJ1-1
d_gene: TRBD1
len: 14
v_gene: TRBV9
CDR3aa: CASSPLTGRTEAFF
CDR3nt: TGTGCCAGCAGCCCCTTGACAGGGAGGACTGAAGCTTTCTTT

abundance: .
j_gene: TRBJ1-5
d_gene: .
len: 12
v_gene: TRBV16
CDR3aa: CASSQGGGAQHF
CDR3nt: TGTGCCAGCAGCCAAGGAGGTGGCGCCCAGCATTTT

abundance: .
j_gene: TRBJ1-6
d_gene: .
len: 14
v_gene: TRBV7-6
CDR3aa: CASSSNHRDSPLHF
CDR3nt: TGTGCCAGCAGCTCGAATCACAGAGATTCACCCCTCCACTTT

abundance: .
j_gene: TRBJ2-1
d_gene: TRBD2
len: 17
v_gene: TRBV7-3
CDR3aa: CASSALPTSVTFDEQFF
CDR3nt: TGTGCCAGCAGCGCTCTTCCGACTAGCGTAACGTTCGATGAGCAGTTCTTC

abundance: .
j_gene: TRBJ1-2
d_gene: .
len: 16
v_gene: TRBV14
CDR3aa: CASSQALAGVRYGYTF
CDR3nt: TGTGCCAGCAGCCAAGCCCTGGCAGGCGTACGCTATGGCTACACCTTC

abundance: .
j_gene: TRBJ1-1
d_gene: .
len: 14
v_gene: TRBV6-5
CDR3aa: CASSRSGRNTEAFF
CDR3nt: TGTGCCAGCAGCCGCTCAGGTCGCAACACTGAAGCTTTCTTT

abundance: .
j_gene: TRBJ1-1
d_gene: .
len: 16
v_gene: TRBV7-2
CDR3aa: CASSSGAGLMNTEAFF
CDR3nt: TGTGCCAGCAGCTCCGGGGCGGGGCTAATGAACACTGAAGCTTTCTTT

abundance: .
j_gene: TRBJ1-4
d_gene: .
len: 15
v_gene: TRBV6-5
CDR3aa: CASTEGHLAGEKLFF
CDR3nt: TGTGCCAGCACCGAGGGGCACCTGGCAGGTGAAAAACTGTTTTTT

abundance: .
j_gene: TRBJ2-7
d_gene: .
len: 12
v_gene: TRBV28
CDR3aa: CASSLNLVWQYF
CDR3nt: TGTGCCAGCAGTTTAAATCTTGTGTGGCAGTACTTC

abundance: .
j_gene: TRBJ2-7
d_gene: .
len: 13
v_gene: TRBV15
CDR3aa: CATSRDGVSEQYF
CDR3nt: TGTGCCACCAGCAGAGACGGAGTTTCCGAGCAGTACTTC

abundance: once
j_gene: TRBJ2-7
d_gene: TRBD2
len: 16
v_gene: TRBV15
CDR3aa: CATSRGPLAGVVEQYF
CDR3nt: TGTGCCACCAGCAGAGGACCACTAGCGGGAGTTGTGGAGCAGTACTTC

abundance: .
j_gene: TRBJ1-1
d_gene: .
len: 14
v_gene: TRBV12-5
CDR3aa: CASGGQGRGTEAFF
CDR3nt: TGTGCTAGTGGGGGGCAGGGCCGCGGCACTGAAGCTTTCTTT

abundance: .
j_gene: TRBJ1-6
d_gene: TRBD1
len: 15
v_gene: TRBV10-3
CDR3aa: CAISLGDRGNSPLHF
CDR3nt: TGTGCCATCAGCTTGGGGGACAGGGGGAATTCACCCCTCCACTTT

abundance: .
j_gene: TRBJ2-6
d_gene: TRBD2
len: 17
v_gene: TRBV6-2/TRBV6-3
CDR3aa: CASSYASGMAGANVLTF
CDR3nt: TGTGCCAGCAGTTACGCTAGCGGGATGGCTGGGGCCAACGTCCTGACTTTC

abundance: .
j_gene: TRBJ2-7
d_gene: .
len: 14
v_gene: TRBV2
CDR3aa: CASSVSQGAYEQYF
CDR3nt: TGTGCCAGCAGTGTATCACAGGGAGCCTACGAGCAGTACTTC

abundance: .
j_gene: TRBJ2-1
d_gene: .
len: 15
v_gene: TRBV2
CDR3aa: CASFRGGQFYNEQFF
CDR3nt: TGTGCCAGCTTTAGGGGTGGACAGTTTTACAATGAGCAGTTCTTC

abundance: .
j_gene: TRBJ1-4
d_gene: .
len: 16
v_gene: TRBV19
CDR3aa: CASSISVGVDNEKLFF
CDR3nt: TGTGCCAGTAGTATTAGCGTCGGGGTGGATAATGAAAAACTGTTTTTT

abundance: .
j_gene: TRBJ2-3
d_gene: .
len: 15
v_gene: TRBV28
CDR3aa: CASSLRVVRTDTQYF
CDR3nt: TGTGCCAGCAGCCTCAGGGTAGTAAGGACAGATACGCAGTATTTT

abundance: once
j_gene: TRBJ2-7
d_gene: TRBD1
len: 15
v_gene: TRBV19
CDR3aa: CASSRPGQGVDEQYF
CDR3nt: TGTGCCAGTAGTCGTCCGGGACAGGGGGTAGACGAGCAGTACTTC

abundance: .
j_gene: TRBJ2-6
d_gene: .
len: 15
v_gene: TRBV7-9
CDR3aa: CASSLYITGANVLTF
CDR3nt: TGTGCCAGCAGCTTATACATCACTGGGGCCAACGTCCTGACTTTC

abundance: .
j_gene: TRBJ2-7
d_gene: .
len: 13
v_gene: TRBV2
CDR3aa: CAIYRPFRNEQYF
CDR3nt: TGTGCCATTTATCGGCCCTTTAGGAACGAGCAGTACTTC

abundance: once
j_gene: TRBJ1-5
d_gene: TRBD1
len: 15
v_gene: TRBV7-2
CDR3aa: CASSWDRGDNQPQHF
CDR3nt: TGTGCCAGCAGCTGGGACAGGGGGGACAATCAGCCCCAGCATTTT

abundance: .
j_gene: TRBJ1-1
d_gene: .
len: 14
v_gene: TRBV27
CDR3aa: CASSFSGTNTEAFF
CDR3nt: TGTGCCAGCAGTTTTTCAGGGACGAACACTGAAGCTTTCTTT

abundance: .
j_gene: TRBJ2-1
d_gene: TRBD1
len: 14
v_gene: TRBV27
CDR3aa: CASSRQGGGNEQFF
CDR3nt: TGTGCCAGCAGTAGACAGGGGGGTGGAAATGAGCAGTTCTTC

abundance: .
j_gene: TRBJ1-4
d_gene: .
len: 13
v_gene: TRBV3-1/TRBV3-2
CDR3aa: CATTSKQGGKLFF
CDR3nt: TGTGCCACCACTTCAAAACAGGGCGGAAAACTGTTTTTT

abundance: .
j_gene: TRBJ2-1
d_gene: .
len: 12
v_gene: TRBV5-6
CDR3aa: CASSADSNEQFF
CDR3nt: TGTGCCAGCAGCGCCGACAGCAATGAGCAGTTCTTC

abundance: .
j_gene: TRBJ2-5
d_gene: .
len: 16
v_gene: TRBV24-1
CDR3aa: CATSEGGGLRGQTQYF
CDR3nt: TGTGCCACCAGTGAAGGTGGGGGGTTAAGAGGGCAGACCCAGTACTTC

abundance: .
j_gene: TRBJ1-1
d_gene: .
len: 13
v_gene: TRBV15
CDR3aa: CATRQGRDTEAFF
CDR3nt: TGTGCCACCAGACAGGGTAGAGACACTGAAGCTTTCTTT

abundance: .
j_gene: TRBJ2-2
d_gene: .
len: 16
v_gene: TRBV7-3
CDR3aa: CASSSLGTENTGELFF
CDR3nt: TGTGCCAGCAGCTCCCTGGGGACTGAGAACACCGGGGAGCTGTTTTTT

abundance: .
j_gene: TRBJ1-4
d_gene: TRBD1
len: 16
v_gene: TRBV6-5
CDR3aa: CASSYLTGGTNEKLFF
CDR3nt: TGTGCCAGCAGTTACCTGACAGGGGGAACTAATGAAAAACTGTTTTTT

abundance: once
j_gene: TRBJ2-7
d_gene: TRBD2
len: 14
v_gene: TRBV30
CDR3aa: CAGAGGPFEDEQYF
CDR3nt: TGTGCCGGGGCGGGAGGGCCTTTTGAGGACGAGCAGTACTTC

abundance: .
j_gene: TRBJ2-7
d_gene: TRBD1
len: 14
v_gene: TRBV29-1
CDR3aa: CSVAGGAFSGEQYF
CDR3nt: TGCAGCGTGGCAGGGGGCGCATTCTCCGGGGAGCAGTACTTC

abundance: .
j_gene: TRBJ2-3
d_gene: .
len: 17
v_gene: TRBV3-1/TRBV3-2
CDR3aa: CASSQDPPGGPRDTQYF
CDR3nt: TGTGCCAGCAGCCAAGACCCCCCGGGGGGCCCGAGGGATACGCAGTATTTT

abundance: .
j_gene: TRBJ1-2
d_gene: .
len: 16
v_gene: TRBV24-1
CDR3aa: CATSDSSGQRDDGYTF
CDR3nt: TGTGCCACCAGTGATTCGAGTGGACAGAGAGATGATGGCTACACCTTC

abundance: .
j_gene: TRBJ1-1
d_gene: .
len: 14
v_gene: TRBV5-1
CDR3aa: CASSGDTLNTEAFF
CDR3nt: TGCGCCAGCAGCGGGGACACGTTGAACACTGAAGCTTTCTTT

abundance: .
j_gene: TRBJ1-2
d_gene: .
len: 15
v_gene: TRBV10-3
CDR3aa: CAIRVTGSSDYGYTF
CDR3nt: TGTGCCATCAGGGTAACGGGTTCTTCAGACTATGGCTACACCTTC

abundance: few
j_gene: TRBJ2-7
d_gene: .
len: 11
v_gene: TRBV20-1
CDR3aa: CSAPTSYEQYF
CDR3nt: TGCAGTGCCCCGACCTCCTACGAGCAGTACTTC

abundance: .
j_gene: TRBJ1-5
d_gene: TRBD1
len: 15
v_gene: TRBV30
CDR3aa: CAWSGNTGGNQPQHF
CDR3nt: TGTGCCTGGAGTGGGAATACAGGGGGCAATCAGCCCCAGCATTTT

abundance: .
j_gene: TRBJ1-2
d_gene: .
len: 15
v_gene: TRBV28
CDR3aa: CASSRGARSNYGYTF
CDR3nt: TGTGCCAGCAGTCGGGGGGCGCGTTCTAACTATGGCTACACCTTC

abundance: .
j_gene: TRBJ2-7
d_gene: .
len: 15
v_gene: TRBV19
CDR3aa: CASSLGARLPYEQYF
CDR3nt: TGTGCCAGTAGTTTAGGGGCCAGGCTCCCCTACGAGCAGTACTTC

abundance: .
j_gene: TRBJ1-5
d_gene: .
len: 15
v_gene: TRBV2
CDR3aa: CASSVAGTSNQPQHF
CDR3nt: TGTGCCAGCAGTGTGGCAGGCACTAGCAATCAGCCCCAGCATTTT

abundance: .
j_gene: TRBJ2-1
d_gene: .
len: 13
v_gene: TRBV24-1
CDR3aa: CATSDSPIAVQFF
CDR3nt: TGTGCCACCAGTGATTCCCCCATAGCGGTACAGTTCTTC

abundance: .
j_gene: TRBJ1-5
d_gene: .
len: 12
v_gene: TRBV12-3/TRBV12-4
CDR3aa: CASSFSRLGPHF
CDR3nt: TGTGCCAGCAGTTTTAGCAGGTTAGGTCCGCATTTT

abundance: .
j_gene: TRBJ2-1
d_gene: TRBD2
len: 16
v_gene: TRBV14
CDR3aa: CASSPLGTSGFNEQFF
CDR3nt: TGTGCCAGCAGCCCGCTTGGGACTAGCGGCTTCAATGAGCAGTTCTTC

abundance: .
j_gene: TRBJ2-1
d_gene: TRBD2
len: 12
v_gene: TRBV14
CDR3aa: CASSPSGVEQFF
CDR3nt: TGTGCCAGCAGCCCGAGCGGGGTTGAGCAGTTCTTC

abundance: .
j_gene: TRBJ2-1
d_gene: .
len: 15
v_gene: TRBV14
CDR3aa: CASSQDGGIRNEQFF
CDR3nt: TGTGCCAGCAGCCAAGATGGCGGGATCAGGAATGAGCAGTTCTTC

abundance: .
j_gene: TRBJ1-2
d_gene: .
len: 15
v_gene: TRBV7-9
CDR3aa: CASSFMGLTSRGYTF
CDR3nt: TGTGCCAGCAGCTTTATGGGACTAACAAGTAGGGGCTACACCTTC

abundance: .
j_gene: TRBJ2-1
d_gene: .
len: 13
v_gene: TRBV7-2
CDR3aa: CASSLFQYNEQFF
CDR3nt: TGTGCCAGCAGCTTATTCCAGTACAATGAGCAGTTCTTC

abundance: .
j_gene: TRBJ2-2
d_gene: TRBD1
len: 18
v_gene: TRBV5-4
CDR3aa: CASSGPGQGARNTGELFF
CDR3nt: TGTGCCAGCAGCGGGCCGGGACAGGGGGCGCGGAACACCGGGGAGCTGTTTTTT

abundance: .
j_gene: TRBJ1-1
d_gene: .
len: 13
v_gene: TRBV12-3/TRBV12-4
CDR3aa: CASSLGQNTEAFF
CDR3nt: TGTGCCAGCAGCCTGGGACAGAACACTGAAGCTTTCTTT